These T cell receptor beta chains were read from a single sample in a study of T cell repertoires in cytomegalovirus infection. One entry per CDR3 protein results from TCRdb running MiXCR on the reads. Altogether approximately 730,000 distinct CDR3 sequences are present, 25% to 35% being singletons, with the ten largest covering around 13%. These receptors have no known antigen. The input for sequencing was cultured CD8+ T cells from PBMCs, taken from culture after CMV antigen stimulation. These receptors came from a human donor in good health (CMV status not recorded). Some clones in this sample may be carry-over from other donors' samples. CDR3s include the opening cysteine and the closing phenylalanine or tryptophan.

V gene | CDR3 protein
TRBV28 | CASSLPDGAGTQYF
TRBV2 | CAKGQGGEKLFF
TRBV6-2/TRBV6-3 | CASSEWADTEPSPLHF
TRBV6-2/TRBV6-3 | CATDQGGEFDEQFF
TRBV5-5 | CASSLAGIDSPLHF
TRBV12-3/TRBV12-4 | CASGSTGVTEAFF
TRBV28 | CASSFRAGGYQETQYF
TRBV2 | CASSAFAGQGRDTEAFF
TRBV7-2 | CASSLIDYPGETQYF
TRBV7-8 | CASSPIAGSYNEQFF
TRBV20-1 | CSARGAGRNYEQYF
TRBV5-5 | CASRPRDRDYGYTF
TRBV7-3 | CASSLLGQPHDSYNEQFF
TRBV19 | CASSITGLNHYNEQFF
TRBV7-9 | CASSLELPVGEQYF
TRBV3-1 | CASSQESPGFFYEQYF
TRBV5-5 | CASSWVGETYEQYF
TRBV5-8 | CASSGWTGEIYNEQFF
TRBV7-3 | CASSHRGQDWADTQYF
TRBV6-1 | CASLLATGELFF
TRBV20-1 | CSAKGASHYEQYF
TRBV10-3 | CAISEIGQGYGYTF
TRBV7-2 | CASSLGGAPEAFF
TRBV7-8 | CASGLASTGELFF
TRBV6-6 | CASSHPSHSNQPQHF
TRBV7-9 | CASSKGTGATNYGYTF
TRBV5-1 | CASTRTSSASDTQYF
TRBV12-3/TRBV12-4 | CASSARDREGETQYF
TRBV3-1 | CASSLRVAEETQYF
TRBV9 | CASSVEAGRGGRGYGYTF
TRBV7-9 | CASSGTGFHEQYF
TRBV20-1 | CSATRDTDWELFF
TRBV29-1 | CSVVTASTDTQYF
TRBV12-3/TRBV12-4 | CASSLTRYSGNTIYF
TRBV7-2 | CASSLISGPSGGYTF
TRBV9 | CASSVDPWVGGSTDTQYF
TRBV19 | CATLGQHNTHQPQHF
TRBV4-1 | CASSLRVGLSGANVLTF
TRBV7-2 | CASSLSASGHSSGNTIYF
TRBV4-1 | CASRQQQEPNEKLFF
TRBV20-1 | CSARDLSGGYEQYF
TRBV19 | CASSIPLRERAGRETQYF
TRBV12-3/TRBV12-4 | CASSSAPGNEQFF
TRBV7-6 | CASSTHLSRETQYF
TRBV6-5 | CASGGDREYADTQYF
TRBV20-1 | CSAEGVQRGATYNEQFF
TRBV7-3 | CASSLGDSLRPGNTIYF
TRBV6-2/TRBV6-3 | CASSYSKLGDNEQFF
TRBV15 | CATSRDIQGADTGELFF